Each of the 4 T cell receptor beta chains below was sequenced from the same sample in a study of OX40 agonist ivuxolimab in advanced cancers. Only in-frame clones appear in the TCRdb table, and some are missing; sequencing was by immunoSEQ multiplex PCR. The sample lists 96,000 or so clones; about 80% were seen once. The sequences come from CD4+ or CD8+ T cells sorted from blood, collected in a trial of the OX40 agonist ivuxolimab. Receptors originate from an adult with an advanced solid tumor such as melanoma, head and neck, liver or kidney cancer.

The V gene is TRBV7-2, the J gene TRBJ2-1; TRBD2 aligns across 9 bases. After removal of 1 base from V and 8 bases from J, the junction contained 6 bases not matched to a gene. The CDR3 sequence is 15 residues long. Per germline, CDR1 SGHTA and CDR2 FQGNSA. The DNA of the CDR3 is TGTGCCAGCAGCTTAGGCGGGGGGGAGGTTGATGAGCAGTTCTTC. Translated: CASSLGGGEVDEQFF.

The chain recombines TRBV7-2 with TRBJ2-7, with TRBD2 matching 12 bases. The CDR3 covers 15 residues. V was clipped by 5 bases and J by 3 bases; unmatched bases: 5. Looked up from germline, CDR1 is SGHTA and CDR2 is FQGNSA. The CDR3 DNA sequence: TGTGCCAGCAGCGCACTAGCGGGGGGAGTCTACGAGCAGTACTTC. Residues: CASSALAGGVYEQYF.

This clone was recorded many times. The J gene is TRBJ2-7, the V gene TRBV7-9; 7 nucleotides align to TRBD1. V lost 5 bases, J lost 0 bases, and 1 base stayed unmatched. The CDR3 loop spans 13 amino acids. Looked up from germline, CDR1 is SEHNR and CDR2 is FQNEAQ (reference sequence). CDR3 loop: CASSRDSSYEQYF. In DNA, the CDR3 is TGTGCCAGCAGCCGGGACAGCTCCTACGAGCAGTACTTC. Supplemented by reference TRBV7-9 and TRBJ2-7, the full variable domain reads DTGVSQNPRHKITKRGQNVTFRCDPISEHNRLYWYRQTLGQGPEFLTYFQNEAQLEKSRLLSDRFSAERPKGSFSTLEIQRTEQGDSAMYLCASSRDSSYEQYFGPGTRLTVT.

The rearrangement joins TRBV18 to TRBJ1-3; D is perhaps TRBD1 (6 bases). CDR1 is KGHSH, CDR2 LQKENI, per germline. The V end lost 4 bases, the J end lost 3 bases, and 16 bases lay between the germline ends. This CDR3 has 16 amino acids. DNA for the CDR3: TGTGCCAGCTCACGACAGGACTTCGGTTATGGAAACACCATATATTTT. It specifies CASSRQDFGYGNTIYF.